These T cell receptor beta chains were read from a single sample in a study of read filtering for tumor transcriptome and immune sequencing. TCRdb re-analysed the reads in MiXCR, keeping a single row per CDR3 protein. The sample has about 130,000 distinct CDR3 sequences; approximately 13% are singletons. The sequencing input was a population of CD138-negative cells sorted from bone marrow. Receptors were obtained from a donor at least 40 years old with multiple myeloma. CDR3s include the opening cysteine and the closing phenylalanine or tryptophan. D genes are given only for firm matches. Size is stated for part of the rows, as once, few or many counts, or as a class when the clone is expanded.

>15|NA|TRBJ2-3|few|TRBV10-3
CAISDPGLYTDTQYF
TGTGCCATCAGCGACCCGGGACTTTACACAGATACGCAGTATTTT
>14|TRBD2|TRBJ2-7|many|TRBV6-6
CASRPSGNSYEQYF
TGTGCCAGCAGACCTAGCGGTAACTCCTACGAGCAGTACTTC
>14|NA|TRBJ2-2|many|TRBV29-1
CSVEASGTPGELFF
TGCAGCGTTGAAGCCTCTGGAACCCCCGGGGAGCTGTTTTTT
>17|NA|TRBJ1-2|few|TRBV28
CASSLVPLSLDLNGYTF
TGTGCCAGCAGTTTAGTCCCCCTTTCACTGGATCTAAATGGCTACACCTTC
>15|TRBD1|TRBJ1-2|many|TRBV7-9
CASSSPGGGAHGYTF
TGTGCCAGCAGCTCACCAGGGGGAGGTGCGCATGGCTACACCTTC
>16|TRBD1|TRBJ1-2|NA|TRBV7-9
CASSLTQTGGLYGYTF
TGTGCCAGCAGCTTAACCCAGACAGGGGGACTTTATGGCTACACCTTC
>14|NA|TRBJ1-2|NA|TRBV11-2
CASSLEPGNYGYTF
TGTGCCAGCAGCTTAGAACCAGGCAACTATGGCTACACCTTC
>11|NA|TRBJ2-1|few|TRBV11-2
CDSSPGTGREF
TGTGACAGCAGCCCCGGGACGGGCAGGGAATTC
>15|TRBD1|TRBJ2-1|many|TRBV12-3/TRBV12-4
CASSLGDSPSNEQFF
TGTGCCAGCAGTTTAGGGGACAGCCCCTCCAATGAGCAGTTCTTC
>13|NA|TRBJ2-1|NA|TRBV29-1
CSVVGEGSLTGFF
NA
>14|NA|TRBJ1-6|many|TRBV25-1
CASSDGLHNSPLHF
TGTGCCAGCAGTGATGGACTGCATAATTCACCCCTCCACTTT
>17|NA|TRBJ2-6|few|TRBV5-5
CASSLVVGTSGANVLTF
TGTGCCAGCAGCTTGGTAGTAGGGACGTCTGGGGCCAACGTCCTGACTTTC
>13|NA|TRBJ2-1|many|TRBV4-2
CASSQGPDNEQFF
TGTGCCAGCAGCCAAGGGCCAGACAATGAGCAGTTCTTC
>12|NA|TRBJ2-2|many|TRBV29-1
CSVAENTGELFF
TGCAGCGTTGCAGAGAACACCGGGGAGCTGTTTTTT
>13|NA|TRBJ1-4|many|TRBV30
CAWRGGTREKLFF
TGTGCCTGGAGAGGCGGGACGCGTGAAAAACTGTTTTTT
>13|NA|TRBJ2-5|many|TRBV30
CAWSVAVGETQYF
TGTGCCTGGAGTGTTGCGGTGGGAGAGACCCAGTACTTC
>14|TRBD1|TRBJ2-7|few|TRBV28
CASRIGQGTYEQYF
TGTGCCAGCAGAATCGGACAGGGAACCTACGAGCAGTACTTC
>13|NA|TRBJ2-3|many|TRBV6-2/TRBV6-3
CASSYEFRNTQYF
TGTGCCAGCAGTTACGAATTCAGGAATACGCAGTATTTT
>12|NA|TRBJ2-3|many|TRBV5-1
CASSLDLDTQYF
TGCGCCAGCAGCTTGGACTTGGATACGCAGTATTTT
>14|NA|TRBJ2-4|NA|TRBV4-2
CASSPPGQQNIQYF
TGTGCCAGCAGCCCCCCGGGACAACAAAACATTCAGTACTTC
>14|NA|TRBJ1-1|many|TRBV28
CATREGSLGTEAFF
TGTGCCACCCGTGAAGGGTCCTTGGGTACTGAAGCTTTCTTT
>14|TRBD1|TRBJ2-2|many|TRBV6-2/TRBV6-3
CASSIQGARGELFF
TGTGCCAGCAGCATCCAGGGGGCGCGAGGGGAGCTGTTTTTT
>14|TRBD1|TRBJ2-5|many|TRBV6-1
CASSRDRAQETQYF
TGTGCCAGCAGTCGGGACAGGGCACAAGAGACCCAGTACTTC
>16|TRBD2|TRBJ2-4|NA|TRBV9
CASSVGGRGPYSEQLF
TGTGCCAGCAGCGTGGGCGGGAGGGGACCCTACAGTGAGCAGCTCTTC
>15|NA|TRBJ1-4|many|TRBV3-1
CASSQRRGSNEKLFF
TGTGCCAGCAGCCAAAGACGGGGGAGTAATGAAAAACTGTTTTTT
>15|TRBD2|TRBJ2-3|NA|TRBV3-1
CASRPGTRPTDTQYF
TGTGCCAGCAGACCCGGGACTAGACCCACTGATACGCAGTATTTT
>14|NA|TRBJ2-2|NA|TRBV5-1
CASSLEADTGELFF
TGCGCCAGCAGCTTGGAGGCGGACACCGGGGAGCTGTTTTTT
>15|TRBD1|TRBJ2-7|many|TRBV20-1
CSAPKTGNPSYEQYF
TGCAGTGCTCCAAAGACAGGGAACCCCTCCTACGAGCAGTACTTC
>14|NA|TRBJ1-5|few|TRBV19
CASSPGRINQPQHF
TGTGCCAGTAGTCCGGGACGGATCAATCAGCCCCAGCATTTT
>16|TRBD2|TRBJ2-2|NA|TRBV5-1
CASSLAAGGNTGELFF
TGCGCCAGCAGCTTGGCTGCGGGAGGCAACACCGGGGAGCTGTTTTTT
>16|NA|TRBJ2-7|NA|TRBV24-1
CATSSRGKTGSYEQYF
TGTGCCACCAGTAGTCGGGGGAAGACAGGGAGCTACGAGCAGTACTTC
>13|NA|TRBJ2-2|few|TRBV29-1
CSVEDSGTGELFF
TGCAGCGTTGAAGACTCGGGGACCGGGGAGCTGTTTTTT
>16|TRBD2|TRBJ2-1|many|TRBV7-9
CASSLGTSGEKDEQFF
TGTGCCAGCAGCTTAGGAACTAGCGGGGAAAAAGATGAGCAGTTCTTC
>14|NA|TRBJ2-2|many|TRBV7-2
CASSPHLDTGELFF
TGTGCCAGCAGCCCACACCTCGACACCGGGGAGCTGTTTTTT
>15|TRBD1|TRBJ1-2|few|TRBV3-1
CASSRAGTASYGYTF
TGTGCCAGCAGCCGAGCCGGGACAGCCTCTTATGGCTACACCTTC
>16|NA|TRBJ2-2|many|TRBV30
CAWSEGGGPSTGELFF
TGTGCCTGGAGTGAGGGGGGAGGCCCTAGCACCGGGGAGCTGTTTTTT
>13|TRBD1|TRBJ2-5|many|TRBV20-1
CSAIRDRGETQYF
TGCAGTGCTATTAGGGACAGGGGAGAGACCCAGTACTTC
>15|TRBD2|TRBJ2-3|many|TRBV20-1
CSADSGLAGTDTQYF
TGCAGTGCAGACTCGGGACTAGCGGGGACAGATACGCAGTATTTT
>17|NA|TRBJ1-1|few|TRBV7-9
CASSGPSRESMNTEAFF
TGTGCCAGCAGCGGACCCTCCAGGGAATCGATGAACACTGAAGCTTTCTTT
>17|TRBD1|TRBJ2-5|few|TRBV7-9
CASSLEFGTGGMETQYF
TGTGCCAGCAGCTTAGAGTTTGGGACAGGGGGCATGGAGACCCAGTACTTC
>16|NA|TRBJ2-3|many|TRBV5-1
CASSLGGSPFTDTQYF
TGCGCCAGCAGCTTGGGGGGGTCTCCCTTCACAGATACGCAGTATTTT
>15|NA|TRBJ1-1|NA|TRBV18
CASSSRAGFGAEAFF
TGTGCCAGCTCATCCCGTGCGGGTTTTGGCGCTGAAGCTTTCTTT
>14|NA|TRBJ1-2|many|TRBV4-2
CASSQPTEDYGYTF
TGTGCCAGCAGCCAACCGACAGAGGACTATGGCTACACCTTC
>14|TRBD1|TRBJ2-1|many|TRBV20-1
CSAVNRDRGNEQFF
TGCAGTGCTGTTAACCGGGACAGGGGAAATGAGCAGTTCTTC
>14|TRBD1|TRBJ2-1|many|TRBV5-6
CASMTGSLVIEQFF
TGTGCCAGCATGACAGGGAGTCTAGTCATTGAGCAGTTCTTC
>15|NA|TRBJ2-1|many|TRBV5-1
CASRNSGGSYNEQFF
TGCGCCAGCAGAAATAGCGGAGGCTCCTACAATGAGCAGTTCTTC
>16|TRBD1|TRBJ1-1|many|TRBV28
CASSLFPGQGDTEAFF
TGTGCCAGCAGTTTATTCCCGGGACAGGGGGATACTGAAGCTTTCTTT
>13|NA|TRBJ1-5|many|TRBV29-1
CSGGELDGQPQHF
TGCAGTGGGGGGGAACTGGACGGGCAGCCCCAGCATTTT
>13|NA|TRBJ1-5|many|TRBV2
CASSRDGAQPQHF
TGTGCCAGCAGCCGGGACGGAGCTCAGCCCCAGCATTTT
>15|NA|TRBJ2-1|many|TRBV19
CASSIRGGSYNEQFF
TGTGCCAGTAGTATAAGGGGGGGCTCCTACAATGAGCAGTTCTTC
>12|NA|TRBJ2-2|NA|TRBV6-5
CASRTPTGELFF
TGTGCCAGCAGAACACCCACCGGGGAGCTGTTTTTT
>14|NA|TRBJ2-3|NA|TRBV10-2
CASSESPGKDTQYF
TGCGCCAGCAGTGAGTCCCCAGGAAAGGATACGCAGTATTTT
>16|TRBD1|TRBJ2-3|many|TRBV10-3
CAISLGQGSDADTQYF
TGTGCCATCAGTTTGGGACAGGGGAGTGATGCGGATACGCAGTATTTT
>16|NA|TRBJ2-6|many|TRBV3-1
CASSQDNRAGANVLTF
TGTGCCAGCAGCCAAGATAACAGGGCTGGGGCCAACGTCCTGACTTTC
>15|TRBD2|TRBJ2-1|many|TRBV7-9
CASSFGLAGYNEQFF
TGTGCCAGCAGCTTCGGACTAGCGGGCTACAATGAGCAGTTCTTC